Listed below are T cell receptor beta chains from one sample, sequenced in a study of T cells in Graves' hyperthyroidism and ophthalmopathy. Via MiXCR, TCRdb re-called the multiplex PCR reads, giving one row per CDR3 protein. The sample yields 300,000 to 400,000 distinct CDR3 sequences, roughly 18% seen once. The sequencing sample was made of blood. These receptor sequences come from a woman in her forties or fifties with Graves' hyperthyroidism. Each CDR3 is given with its conserved first and last residue. A D gene is named only where the DNA matches it firmly. The listing skips clone size in some rows; elsewhere it reads once, few, many or a size class.

J: TRBJ2-7; D: TRBD1; size: many; V: TRBV5-6; CDR3: CASSRGQGANEQYF; DNA: TGTGCCAGCAGCCGAGGACAGGGGGCCAACGAGCAGTACTTC
J: TRBJ1-2; D: NA; size: NA; V: TRBV20-1; CDR3: CSARTAGDGYTF; DNA: TGCAGTGCCAGGACAGCAGGGGATGGCTACACCTTC
J: TRBJ2-3; D: NA; size: few; V: TRBV19; CDR3: CASSIRITDTQYF; DNA: TGTGCCAGTAGTATTCGGATTACCGATACGCAGTATTTT
J: TRBJ2-1; D: NA; size: NA; V: TRBV29-1; CDR3: CSVELRATGEGEQFF; DNA: TGCAGCGTTGAATTACGGGCGACAGGGGAGGGTGAGCAGTTCTTC
J: TRBJ2-1; D: TRBD2; size: many; V: TRBV11-2; CDR3: CASSFVGLAGVGEQFF; DNA: TGTGCCAGCAGCTTCGTCGGACTAGCGGGAGTTGGTGAGCAGTTCTTC
J: TRBJ2-1; D: TRBD2; size: NA; V: TRBV5-1; CDR3: CASSLIIAGGNEQFF; DNA: TGCGCCAGCAGCTTAATCATAGCGGGAGGCAATGAGCAGTTCTTC
J: TRBJ1-2; D: NA; size: many; V: TRBV18; CDR3: CASSPLGGDYGYTF; DNA: TGTGCCAGCTCACCACTGGGCGGGGACTATGGCTACACCTTC
J: TRBJ1-5; D: TRBD1; size: many; V: TRBV28; CDR3: CASSLTGDGQPQHF; DNA: TGTGCCAGCAGCTTGACAGGGGACGGTCAGCCCCAGCATTTT
J: TRBJ1-1; D: NA; size: few; V: TRBV27; CDR3: CATHPTANTEAFF; DNA: TGTGCCACCCACCCGACAGCGAACACTGAAGCTTTCTTT
J: TRBJ2-5; D: TRBD2; size: NA; V: TRBV27; CDR3: CASRPLAGGSETQYF; DNA: TGTGCCAGCAGACCCCTAGCGGGAGGTTCAGAGACCCAGTACTTC
J: TRBJ1-1; D: NA; size: many; V: TRBV6-8; CDR3: CASSYRPGLGTEAFF; DNA: TGTGCCAGCAGTTACCGTCCGGGGTTGGGCACTGAAGCTTTCTTT
J: TRBJ2-1; D: TRBD2; size: NA; V: TRBV20-1; CDR3: CSARPGTSDSYNEQFF; DNA: TGCAGTGCTAGGCCCGGGACTAGCGACTCCTACAATGAGCAGTTCTTC
J: TRBJ2-3; D: NA; size: many; V: TRBV3-1; CDR3: CASSQGAAETDTQYF; DNA: TGTGCCAGCAGCCAAGGGGCTGCGGAGACAGATACGCAGTATTTT
J: TRBJ1-2; D: NA; size: few; V: TRBV6-5; CDR3: CASSYASGINYGYTF; DNA: TGTGCCAGCAGTTACGCATCAGGGATTAACTATGGCTACACCTTC
J: TRBJ2-7; D: TRBD1; size: NA; V: TRBV5-6; CDR3: CASSLGTGGFEQYF; DNA: TGTGCCAGCAGTCTCGGGACAGGGGGCTTCGAGCAGTACTTC
J: TRBJ1-4; D: NA; size: many; V: TRBV6-1; CDR3: CASSARVDATNEKLFF; DNA: TGTGCCAGCAGTGCGCGCGTAGATGCAACTAATGAAAAACTGTTTTTT
J: TRBJ1-4; D: NA; size: few; V: TRBV7-9; CDR3: CASSLAAGASGEKLFF; DNA: TGTGCCAGCAGCCTCGCCGCAGGGGCATCCGGAGAAAAACTGTTTTTT
J: TRBJ2-1; D: NA; size: few; V: TRBV20-1; CDR3: CSASKEEQFF; DNA: TGCAGTGCTAGCAAGGAGGAGCAGTTCTTC
J: TRBJ1-2; D: NA; size: once; V: TRBV6-1; CDR3: CASSDSAGLDYGYTF; DNA: TGTGCCAGCAGTGATTCCGCAGGGTTGGACTATGGCTACACCTTC
J: TRBJ2-7; D: TRBD2; size: many; V: TRBV28; CDR3: CASSFVSGRANEQYF; DNA: TGTGCCAGCAGTTTCGTTAGCGGGAGGGCGAACGAGCAGTACTTC
J: TRBJ1-3; D: NA; size: many; V: TRBV30; CDR3: CAWRKGRTSGNTIYF; DNA: TGTGCCTGGAGAAAGGGGCGGACCTCTGGAAACACCATATATTTT
J: TRBJ2-3; D: NA; size: many; V: TRBV20-1; CDR3: CSARGDTDTQYF; DNA: TGCAGTGCTAGAGGGGACACAGATACGCAGTATTTT
J: TRBJ2-3; D: NA; size: many; V: TRBV27; CDR3: CASRERGVSTQYF; DNA: TGTGCCAGCAGGGAACGCGGGGTTAGTACGCAGTATTTT
J: TRBJ2-5; D: NA; size: few; V: TRBV4-1; CDR3: CASSQRGGVGETQYF; DNA: TGCGCCAGCAGCCAGCGTGGAGGGGTCGGAGAGACCCAGTACTTC
J: TRBJ1-1; D: TRBD1; size: few; V: TRBV28; CDR3: CASSPRTGQNTEAFF; DNA: TGTGCCAGCAGCCCAAGGACAGGGCAAAACACTGAAGCTTTCTTT
J: TRBJ2-3; D: NA; size: NA; V: TRBV4-2; CDR3: CASSQSSKNADTQYF; DNA: TGTGCCAGCAGCCAGAGCTCTAAGAACGCAGATACGCAGTATTTT
J: TRBJ2-5; D: TRBD2; size: NA; V: TRBV11-2; CDR3: CASSLELLAGGFQETQYF; DNA: TGTGCCAGCAGCTTAGAACTACTAGCGGGAGGATTCCAAGAGACCCAGTACTTC
J: TRBJ2-3; D: NA; size: few; V: TRBV28; CDR3: CASSGGTTTDTQYF; DNA: TGTGCCAGCAGTGGCGGGACAACCACAGATACGCAGTATTTT
J: TRBJ1-1; D: NA; size: few; V: TRBV24-1; CDR3: CATSRPGQEGTEAFF; DNA: TGTGCCACCTCGCGTCCGGGGCAGGAAGGCACTGAAGCTTTCTTT
J: TRBJ1-4; D: NA; size: NA; V: TRBV20-1; CDR3: CSARRLGDEKLFF; DNA: TGCAGTGCTAGACGTTTGGGTGATGAAAAACTGTTTTTT
J: TRBJ1-2; D: NA; size: many; V: TRBV18; CDR3: CASSAGALDSYGYTF; DNA: TGTGCCAGCTCAGCCGGGGCGCTTGACTCCTATGGCTACACCTTC
J: TRBJ1-5; D: NA; size: many; V: TRBV7-2; CDR3: CASSEVPNRNQPQHF; DNA: TGTGCCAGTTCGGAGGTCCCAAACCGCAATCAGCCCCAGCATTTT
J: TRBJ2-1; D: TRBD2; size: many; V: TRBV13; CDR3: CASRLAGGQNEQFF; DNA: TGTGCCAGCAGGCTAGCGGGGGGGCAGAATGAGCAGTTCTTC
J: TRBJ1-2; D: NA; size: NA; V: TRBV20-1; CDR3: CSAKQPHGYTF; DNA: TGCAGTGCTAAACAGCCGCATGGCTACACCTTC
J: TRBJ1-1; D: NA; size: few; V: TRBV7-9; CDR3: CASSPQQGWTEAFF; DNA: TGTGCCAGCAGCCCCCAGCAGGGTTGGACTGAAGCTTTCTTT
J: TRBJ2-3; D: NA; size: NA; V: TRBV12-3/TRBV12-4; CDR3: CASSPQGGGLDTQYF; DNA: TGTGCCAGCAGTCCCCAGGGCGGGGGCCTGGATACGCAGTATTTT
J: TRBJ2-5; D: TRBD1; size: NA; V: TRBV9; CDR3: CASSVRTGEEAQYF; DNA: TGTGCCAGCAGCGTACGGACAGGGGAGGAGGCCCAGTACTTC
J: TRBJ1-4; D: NA; size: NA; V: TRBV7-9; CDR3: CASSFSEKLFF; DNA: TGTGCCAGCAGCTTTTCTGAAAAACTGTTTTTT
J: TRBJ1-5; D: NA; size: few; V: TRBV6-1; CDR3: CASSEEAGLRQPQHF; DNA: TGTGCCAGCAGTGAAGAGGCAGGGTTGCGTCAGCCCCAGCATTTT
J: TRBJ2-6; D: NA; size: NA; V: TRBV5-1; CDR3: CASSLVGPQGRDHSGANVLTF; DNA: TGCGCCAGCAGCTTGGTCGGTCCCCAGGGCAGGGACCACTCTGGGGCCAACGTCCTGACTTTC
J: TRBJ1-1; D: NA; size: NA; V: TRBV5-1; CDR3: CASSLGVGNYEAFF; DNA: TGCGCCAGCAGCTTGGGGGTAGGGAACTACGAAGCTTTCTTT